This TCR beta chain was sequenced for a study of shared clonotypes between healthy human individuals. Germline CDR1 and CDR2: LNHDA and SQIVND (reference sequence). V was pared by 8 bases and J by 7 bases, with 20 bases between. This CDR3 has 14 residues. Study findings and constraints: Since donors were few, the genetic and exposure-history diversity represented was limited. Compared with memory subsets, naive subsets generally had larger estimated richness.

The repertoire was sequenced with immunoSEQ multiplex PCR; TCRdb's copy has only in-frame clones and lacks some. The table records about 1 million clones, around 74% of them present only once. Comments on this clone: The antigen remains undetermined.

The origin of this receptor is a man between 18 and 35 years old in good health. The V gene is TRBV19, the J gene TRBJ1-2, with a possible D match to TRBD1 (6 bases). The sample was memory CD4+ T cells sorted from blood. Subset indicated: CD45RA-negative fraction. In nucleotides, the CDR3 is TGTGCCAGTTGGAGCCTCGGGGGGGCGACTGGCTACACCTTC. Its protein product is CASWSLGGATGYTF.